This TCR beta chain was recovered during a study of shared clonotypes between healthy human individuals. Study-level background: With ages of 18 to 49, the donors were a couple of women and a few men. For every donor, three CD4 naive, three CD4 memory, two CD8 naive and one CD8 memory plates were used. The study, taken as a whole, reports: Few donors limited the genetic and exposure-history diversity represented.

Germline V CDR1 and CDR2: MNHNS, SASEGT. The CDR3 is 13 amino acids. Trimming took 1 base from V and 6 from J, leaving 7 bases between them. On this clone: Its antigen is not identified.

The material for each subset, its genomic DNA, was split evenly across several immunoSEQ plates. The protocol was immunoSEQ multiplex PCR, while the TCRdb copy is restricted to in-frame clones and leaves out a portion. There are millions of clones in the sample; 95% occur only once, and around 0.13% lies in the top ten. This chain joins TRBV6-1 and TRBJ1-5, with no clear D. This receptor was obtained from a man in his late teens or twenties in good health. The sequenced sample was naive CD4+ T cells sorted from blood. The subset denotes: CD45RA+ positively selected. DNA for the CDR3: TGTGCCAGCAGTGAAGGCACTAGTCAGCCCCAGCATTTT. Its protein product is CASSEGTSQPQHF.